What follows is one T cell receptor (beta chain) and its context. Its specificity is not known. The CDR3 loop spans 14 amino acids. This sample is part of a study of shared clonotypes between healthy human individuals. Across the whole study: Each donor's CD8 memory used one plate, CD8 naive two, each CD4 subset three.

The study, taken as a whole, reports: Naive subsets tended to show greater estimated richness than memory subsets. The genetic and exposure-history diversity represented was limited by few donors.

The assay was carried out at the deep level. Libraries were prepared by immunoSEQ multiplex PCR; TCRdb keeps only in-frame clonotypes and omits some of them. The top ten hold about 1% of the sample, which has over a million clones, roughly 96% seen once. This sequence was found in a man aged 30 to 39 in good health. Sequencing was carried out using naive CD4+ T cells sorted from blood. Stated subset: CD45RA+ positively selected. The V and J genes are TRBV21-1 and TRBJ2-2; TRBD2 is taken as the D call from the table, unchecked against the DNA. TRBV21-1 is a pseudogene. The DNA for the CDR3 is TGTGCCGTTAGTGACTTGAAGAACACCGGGGAGCTGTTTTTT. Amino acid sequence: CAVSDLKNTGELFF.